This TCR beta chain was captured in a study of identical twins (dated by TCRdb to 2016 to 2018). As for the study more broadly: TCR alpha and beta repertoires from monozygotic twins, unrelated adults of various ages and cord blood were deep-sequenced to test whether fetal clonotypes persist. To rule out contamination, replicate twin experiments were performed at different times with different library preparation protocols. What the work shows at the level of the full study, not this receptor alone: Abundant cord blood beta clonotypes carried fewer insertions; young adult naive repertoires showed a weaker similar trend, while memory repertoires showed none. In monozygotic twins, recombination models systematically underestimated out-of-frame TCR alpha sharing, but the models matched the sharing seen between unrelated individuals. Compared with coincidental sharing between unrelated individuals, out-of-frame TCR alpha sequences shared between twins showed an excess of sequences with low generation probability. Because the same donors could not be followed over many years, conclusions were based on cross-sectional statistical analysis. Zero-insertion analyses could be partly confounded by invariant T cells such as MAIT and iNKT, although diverse VJ usage argued against such confounding for most clonotypes. A weaker excess of twin sharing was found in beta out-of-frame sequences because the signal-to-noise ratio was lowered by fewer shared sequences.

This clonotype was counted between two and nine times. Which antigen it targets is not known. No much larger clone is present one base from it, and per-base qualities are unavailable. Library creation used 5' RACE. Data came from an Illumina HiSeq 2000. Template switching added a universal primer binding site, and the final cDNA carried a unique molecular identifier that allowed TCR cDNA molecules to be counted accurately. Specific primers in the conserved constant-segment region were used to synthesize first-strand cDNA for TCR alpha and beta chains. Each cDNA library was double barcoded, with a SMART-Mk sample barcode plus Illumina barcodes, to control for contamination. TruSeq adapter sequences, together with Illumina sample barcodes, were added in two successive PCR steps. The Illumina HiSeq platform was used with custom primers to sequence TCR alpha and beta cDNA libraries. Under the source paper's analysis protocol: MiGEC was used to process raw reads and extract unique molecular identifiers, and MiXCR was used to find CDR3 positions. For each individual, recombination models were inferred using an EM algorithm with the repgenHMM and IGoR tools. The tcR package in R was used for shared clonotype analysis, with sharing normalized by the product of cloneset sizes. To study raw recombination free of thymic and clonal selection effects, out-of-frame nonproductive sequences were analyzed. The raw public data were reprocessed by TCRdb itself: fastp quality trimming at Q25, MiXCR clonotype calling, in-frame beta chains only. Each record represents a unique CDR3 protein, reported with the most common genes and DNA among its rows. The V and J calls and clone size are TCRdb's, not the authors'. This sample is represented by roughly 500,000 distinct CDR3 sequences; roughly a fifth of them were singletons. Clones ranked in the top ten supply about 0.91% of the sample.

Every donor in the study was a healthy Caucasian. Three pairs of female monozygotic twins, all aged about 18 to 29 years, were included in the twin cohort. Positive isolation kits from Invitrogen were used to isolate CD4+ and CD8+ T cell populations. These same records also appear under a second study, on T cells expressing NK-cell markers. The second paper states: Fewer than ten donors provided sorted CD3+CD56+NKG2C+, CD3+CD56+NKG2C- and CD3+CD56-NKG2C+ T-cell subsets, whose TCR beta-chain repertoires were profiled. Of the eight sequenced donors, seven were found to be HCMV-seropositive and one was found to be HCMV-seronegative. In several experiments an anti-gammadeltaTCR antibody was added to restrict sorting to alphabetaTCR-expressing T cells. In more than five donors, the dominant CD3+CD56+NKG2C+ clonotypes ranked among the top 10 CD8+ clonotypes, making up roughly 1.0-7.0% of CD8+ T cells. Those dominant clonotypes were again the most abundant among CD3+CD56-NKG2C+ cells in a few donors, at roughly 28.3-65%. Whether the expanded NKG2C-expressing T cell clones were specific for HCMV antigens remained unclear. The eight sequenced donors were randomly selected healthy volunteers, three men and five women. HCMV serostatus was determined by detecting HCMV-specific IgG in serum with a commercial ELISA kit. Reads were demultiplexed and grouped by UMI with MIGEC, and clonotypes were assembled and quantified with MiTCR. To remove erroneous sequences, TCR cDNA sequences were retained only when supported by two or more reads. Downstream repertoire analysis used the tcR package, and clonotypes were matched across fractions by CDR3 nucleotide sequence plus V segment. VDJmatch was used to annotate antigen specificity against VDJdb, with one amino acid substitution in CDR3 permitted.

Sequencing used CD4+ T cells sorted from blood. This receptor was taken from a woman in her late teens or twenties in good health.

The CDR3 region: CASSATAGGTYNEQFF. The sequenced DNA: TGTGCCAGCAGCGCGACAGCGGGAGGGACCTACAATGAGCAGTTCTTC. Here the chain combines TRBV7-9 and TRBJ2-1, and 10 junctional nucleotides match TRBD2. Spanning cysteine to phenylalanine, the CDR3 consists of 16 amino acids. Only the CDR3 DNA stays, 48 bases, in frame from base 1. The V end gives up 5 bases and the J end 2 bases, leaving 6 bases in the junction not matched to a gene. The CDR1 and CDR2 encoded by the germline V gene (reference sequence) are SEHNR and FQNEAQ.